These 25 T cell receptor beta chains share one sample of origin, sequenced in a study of graft-versus-host responses after intestinal transplantation. The assay was immunoSEQ multiplex PCR, and TCRdb's table has in-frame clones only and misses some. The data show tens of thousands of clones, about 90% seen once. These TCRs are of unknown antigen specificity. Here the sequenced sample was unstimulated CD4+ T cells sorted from spleen or lymph node cells, taken before transplant. The source is a human donor who was the organ donor for an intestinal transplant.

This chain uses TRBV27 with TRBJ1-1; D uncertain. The ends were cut back, 0 bases at V and 0 bases at J, with 5 bases in the middle. The CDR3 covers 14 residues. From germline, CDR1 is MNHEY and CDR2 SMNVEV (reference sequence). The CDR3 sequence: CASSLSAVNTEAFF. The CDR3 nucleotides read TGTGCCAGCAGTTTATCGGCGGTGAACACTGAAGCTTTCTTT.

The chain recombines TRBV18 with TRBJ1-5; D possibly corresponds to TRBD1 (6 bases). This CDR3 has 14 amino acids. Trimming took 4 bases from V and 5 from J, leaving 12 bases between them. The V gene's germline CDR1 is KGHSH and CDR2 LQKENI. The CDR3 nucleotides are TGTGCCAGCTCACGTACCGGGACATATCAGCCCCAGCATTTT. Its protein product is CASSRTGTYQPQHF.

V usage is TRBV11-2 and J usage is TRBJ2-2; 10 nucleotides line up with TRBD2. The J segment lost 4 bases and the V segment lost 1 base, leaving 9 bases of the junction unmatched. Germline assignment: CDR1 SGHAT and CDR2 FQNNGV. The length of the CDR3 is 18 residues. CDR3 coding DNA: TGTGCCAGCAGCTTAGGGTTCAGCGGGAGGGCCACCACCGGGGAGCTGTTTTTT. Protein: CASSLGFSGRATTGELFF. The full variable domain, rest sourced from reference TRBV11-2 and TRBJ2-2, is EAGVAQSPRYKIIEKRQSVAFWCNPISGHATLYWYQQILGQGPKLLIQFQNNGVVDDSQLPKDRFSAERLKGVDSTLKIQPAKLEDSAVYLCASSLGFSGRATTGELFFGEGSRLTVL.

The rearrangement uses TRBV7-2 and TRBJ1-5; no clear D. The CDR3 length is 18 residues. CDR1 SGHTA and CDR2 FQGNSA come from the germline V gene. Trimming took 3 bases from V and 5 from J, leaving 23 bases between them. The chain's CDR3 is CASSLRGTGPGGYQPQHF. The CDR3 bases are TGTGCCAGCAGCTTGCGCGGTACTGGGCCCGGAGGGTATCAGCCCCAGCATTTT.

The V gene is TRBV7-2, the J gene TRBJ1-2; 10 nucleotides align to TRBD1. CDR3 length: 13 residues. Germline CDR1 SGHTA, CDR2 FQGNSA. With 6 bases clipped from V and 4 bases from J, the junction kept 2 bases outside the gene matches. CDR3 sequence: CASRRTGGYGYTF. The DNA for the CDR3 is TGTGCCAGCAGGAGGACAGGGGGCTATGGCTACACCTTC. Using reference TRBV7-2 and TRBJ1-2 for the parts outside the CDR3, the full variable domain is GAGVSQSPSNKVTEKGKDVELRCDPISGHTALYWYRQSLGQGLEFLIYFQGNSAPDKSGLPSDRFSAERTGGSVSTLTIQRTQQEDSAVYLCASRRTGGYGYTFGSGTRLTVV.

The genes are TRBV30 and TRBJ1-5; TRBD1 matches 12 bases. Germline CDR1 reads GTSNPN; CDR2 reads SVGIG (reference sequence). With V trimmed by 2 bases and J by 7 bases, 9 bases remained unmatched. CDR3 length: 16 amino acids. Here the CDR3 reads CAWSPLTGTGGQPQHF. The CDR3 nucleotides are TGTGCCTGGAGTCCACTCACCGGGACAGGGGGCCAGCCCCAGCATTTT.

This chain links TRBV6-5 with TRBJ1-2; D is undetermined. This CDR3 comprises 16 residues. Deletions cut 0 bases from V and 2 bases from J, with 13 bases between. The germline V gene has CDR1 MNHEY and CDR2 SVGAGI. DNA of the CDR3: TGTGCCAGCAGTTACTCGGTGCCCACCGCGAACTATGGCTACACCTTC. Translated: CASSYSVPTANYGYTF.

This clone appeared once. This chain links TRBV28 with TRBJ2-7, with 10 bases aligning to TRBD1. Germline CDR1 is MDHEN and CDR2 is SYDVKM. The CDR3 length is 16 residues. V shed 7 bases, J shed 2 bases, and the junction held 11 bases outside the gene matches. The CDR3 loop is CASNSPTGQGAYEQYF. The DNA of the CDR3 is TGTGCCAGCAACTCTCCGACTGGACAGGGGGCCTACGAGCAGTACTTC.

This clone came up a few times. The gene calls are TRBV6-5 and TRBJ1-4; 7 nucleotides agree with TRBD1. CDR1 is MNHEY, CDR2 SVGAGI, per germline. V was pared by 6 bases and J by 8 bases, with 6 bases of the junction left unmatched. The CDR3 has 13 residues. The CDR3 DNA follows: TGTGCCAGCAGAGAGACAGGGTACGAAAAACTGTTTTTT. It encodes CASRETGYEKLFF.

The chain couples TRBV5-6 to TRBJ1-2, with 7 positions matching TRBD1. The junction had 10 bases not matched to a gene; V was cut back by 7 bases and J by 4 bases. This CDR3 spans 14 amino acids. Looked up from germline, CDR1 is SGHDT and CDR2 is YYEEEE. The DNA of the CDR3 is TGTGCCAGCGACCGGACAGGCTTTACCTATGGCTACACCTTC. This gives the protein CASDRTGFTYGYTF.

The chain carries TRBV6-5 and TRBJ2-1; 7 bases agree with TRBD1. Germline trimming cut 6 bases from V and 9 bases from J; bases unmatched to any gene: 8. This CDR3 spans 13 amino acids. In germline, CDR1 is MNHEY, CDR2 SVGAGI. This chain's CDR3 is CASSLDRAGEQFF. The CDR3 region has the DNA TGTGCCAGCAGCTTAGACAGGGCAGGTGAGCAGTTCTTC.

The chain joins TRBV6-5 to TRBJ2-7, with TRBD1 matching 7 bases. V shed 5 bases, J shed 1 base, and the junction held 8 bases outside the gene matches. Per the germline V gene, CDR1 is MNHEY and CDR2 is SVGAGI. This CDR3 has 15 residues. The CDR3 is CASSRGRRGSYEQYF. The CDR3 coding sequence is TGTGCCAGCAGTAGGGGACGCAGGGGGTCCTACGAGCAGTACTTC.

J is TRBJ2-5 and V is TRBV14, with TRBD1 identical over 8 bases. The CDR3 contains 16 residues. Per germline, CDR1 SGHDN and CDR2 FVKESK. The J segment lost 4 bases and the V segment lost 3 bases, leaving 10 bases of the junction unmatched. CDR3 amino acids: CASSQHRDRRGETQYF. In DNA form, the CDR3 reads TGTGCCAGCAGCCAGCACCGGGACAGGCGGGGAGAGACCCAGTACTTC.

The gene calls are TRBV9 and TRBJ2-1; 16 bases are a match to TRBD2. With V trimmed by 0 bases and J by 6 bases, 3 bases remained unmatched. The germline V gene has CDR1 SGDLS and CDR2 YYNGEE. The CDR3 has 17 residues. The chain's CDR3 is CASSVVGTSGRANEQFF. DNA of the CDR3: TGTGCCAGCAGCGTAGTAGGGACTAGCGGGAGGGCCAATGAGCAGTTCTTC.

A remark on this clone: Other DNA sequences from this sample encode an identical CDR3 as well. The chain combines TRBV19 with TRBJ1-5, with TRBD1 as a possible D gene (5 bases). The V and J ends lost 3 bases and 8 bases respectively, with 17 bases between them. Germline V gene sequence: CDR1 LNHDA, CDR2 SQIVND (reference sequence). This CDR3 is built from 15 residues. CDR3 region: CASSIIDSYLEPQHF. CDR3 sequence (DNA): TGTGCCAGTAGTATTATAGACAGCTACCTGGAGCCCCAGCATTTT.

In this sample, this clone turned up once. The chain carries TRBV7-9 and TRBJ2-2; 9 bases map to TRBD1. CDR3 size: 15 residues. The germline V gene has CDR1 SEHNR and CDR2 FQNEAQ (reference sequence). Trimming cost V 4 bases and J 1 base; bases outside gene matches: 1. This CDR3 reads CASSSDRGNTGELFF. The CDR3 DNA reads as TGTGCCAGCAGCTCGGACAGGGGGAACACCGGGGAGCTGTTTTTT.

The chain combines TRBV30 with TRBJ1-2; possible D gene TRBD1, 5 bases. Germline CDR1 reads GTSNPN; CDR2 reads SVGIG (reference sequence). Trimming took off 2 bases at V and 4 bases at J, with 11 bases between the two ends. The CDR3 extends over 13 amino acids. The CDR3, as DNA: TGTGCCTGGAGTCCGGGGGAGGGCTATGGCTACACCTTC. It yields the protein CAWSPGEGYGYTF.

The rearrangement links TRBV29-1 to TRBJ2-7; D unresolved. Germline assignment: CDR1 SQVTM and CDR2 ANQGSEA. Trimming removed 4 bases from V and 2 bases from J, with 9 bases in between. This CDR3 comprises 12 residues. The CDR3 DNA sequence: TGCAGCGTTGTGGCGGATACCTACGAGCAGTACTTC. Protein product: CSVVADTYEQYF.

The CDR3 region has the DNA TGTGCCAGCAGTTACTCGACAGTGGCCCCTGATACGCAGTATTTT. As protein: CASSYSTVAPDTQYF. The rearrangement uses TRBV6-6 and TRBJ2-3, with D possibly TRBD1 on 5 matching bases. CDR1 is MNHNY and CDR2 is SVGAGI in the germline V gene (reference sequence). There are 15 residues in the CDR3. V lost 0 bases to trimming and J lost 6 bases, with 13 bases between them.

For the CDR3, the DNA is TGTGCCAGCAGTACTTCCGGGACTAGCGTTCCCTACGAGCAGTACTTC. It translates to CASSTSGTSVPYEQYF. The V call is TRBV9, the J call TRBJ2-7; the match to TRBD2 covers 10 bases. The V segment lost 5 bases and the J segment 2 bases; nucleotides outside the gene matches: 10. The CDR3 runs to 16 residues. CDR1 is SGDLS and CDR2 is YYNGEE in the germline V gene. The complete variable domain, with remaining parts taken from reference TRBV9 and TRBJ2-7, reads DSGVTQTPKHLITATGQRVTLRCSPRSGDLSVYWYQQSLDQGLQFLIQYYNGEERAKGNILERFSAQQFPDLHSELNLSSLELGDSALYFCASSTSGTSVPYEQYFGPGTRLTVT.

The chain combines TRBV30 with TRBJ2-7, with TRBD2 matching over 7 bases. The CDR3 spans 16 residues. Germline lookup yields CDR1 GTSNPN and CDR2 SVGIG (reference sequence). V shed 0 bases and J 3 bases; nucleotides not matched to a gene: 11. CDR3 DNA: TGTGCCTGGAGTGTTACCCCGGGAGGATGGCACTACGAGCAGTACTTC. It encodes CAWSVTPGGWHYEQYF. Filled out from reference TRBV30 and TRBJ2-7, the complete variable domain reads SQTIHQWPATLVQPVGSPLSLECTVEGTSNPNLYWYRQAAGRGLQLLFYSVGIGQISSEVPQNLSASRPQDRQFILSSKKLLLSDSGFYLCAWSVTPGGWHYEQYFGPGTRLTVT.

The chain has TRBV6-6 and TRBJ2-5, with TRBD1 matching over 7 bases. This CDR3 has 16 amino acids. Losses at the gene ends were 2 bases for V and 4 bases for J; bases not matched to a gene: 10. CDR1 MNHNY and CDR2 SVGAGI come from the germline V gene (reference sequence). CDR3 nucleotides: TGTGCCAGCAGTTACGCTACAGGGGAAGGAGGAGAGACCCAGTACTTC. It yields the protein CASSYATGEGGETQYF.

CDR3 sequence: CASRRGGNTEAFF. As DNA, the CDR3 is TGTGCCAGTAGGAGGGGGGGAAACACTGAAGCTTTCTTT. The chain employs TRBV19 and TRBJ1-1, with D tentatively TRBD1 (6 bases). Trimming pared 6 bases from V and 2 bases from J, leaving 10 bases between. The CDR3 runs 13 residues. CDR1 is LNHDA and CDR2 is SQIVND in the germline V gene (reference sequence).

The genes are TRBV2 and TRBJ2-3, with D possibly matching TRBD1 (6 bases). This CDR3 comprises 14 residues. The germline CDR1 and CDR2 sequences are SNHLY and FYNNEI. V was clipped by 6 bases and J by 3 bases, with 13 bases between them. This CDR3 reads CASSRDTRTDTQYF. The CDR3 nucleotides are TGTGCCAGCAGCCGGGACACACGGACAGATACGCAGTATTTT.

V and J are TRBV5-4 and TRBJ2-3, with 10 positions matching TRBD2. Germline trimming cut 6 bases from V and 0 bases from J; bases unmatched to any gene: 13. The CDR3 contains 18 residues. CDR1 and CDR2 from the germline V gene are SGHNT and YYREEE (reference sequence). CDR3 nucleotide sequence: TGTGCCAGCAAGGGGAACCCGAGCGGGAGGGCTAGCACAGATACGCAGTATTTT. Its protein is CASKGNPSGRASTDTQYF.